A selection of T cell receptor beta chains follows, all from one sample in a study of shared clonotypes between healthy human individuals. The protocol was immunoSEQ multiplex PCR, while the TCRdb copy is restricted to in-frame clones and leaves out a portion. The sample contains some 700,000 clones, roughly 87% of which appear only once. The sequenced sample was memory CD8+ T cells from PBMCs. These receptors all stem from a young man in good health. Some clones in this sample may be carry-over from other donors' samples. CDR3s include the opening cysteine and the closing phenylalanine or tryptophan. A D gene is named only where the DNA matches it firmly. For some rows the clone size is stated as once, few or many, or as a class when expanded; others skip it.

>-|-|TRBV7-6|TRBJ2-5
TGTGCCAGCAGCTTAGTGACAGAAGAGACCCAGTACTTC
CASSLVTEETQYF
>TRBD1|-|TRBV6-6|TRBJ1-1
TGTGCCAGCAGATCCACAGGGGCCACTGAAGCTTTCTTT
CASRSTGATEAFF
>TRBD2|-|TRBV28|TRBJ2-1
TGTGCCAGCAGTTTTGAGCGGGAGGCCGAGTTACACTCCTACAATGAGCAGTTCTTC
CASSFEREAELHSYNEQFF
>-|-|TRBV4-3|TRBJ2-1
TGCGCCAGCAGCCAAGACGGGGACTTATACAATGAGCAGTTCTTC
CASSQDGDLYNEQFF
>-|-|TRBV9|TRBJ1-2
TGTGCCAGCAGCGATGCAAGGGATTATGGCTACACCTTC
CASSDARDYGYTF
>-|once|TRBV6-4|TRBJ2-6
TGTGCCAGCAGTGGTACCTCTGGGGCCAACGTCCTGACTTTC
CASSGTSGANVLTF
>-|-|TRBV29-1|TRBJ2-1
TGCAGCGTTCTACCCGGGGCTAGCAACAATGAGCAGTTCTTC
CSVLPGASNNEQFF
>-|-|TRBV7-9|TRBJ2-1
TGTGCCAGCAGCTTTCGATTAGCGGAGATTGGGTTAAATGAGCAGTTCTTC
CASSFRLAEIGLNEQFF
>TRBD2|-|TRBV5-4|TRBJ2-7
TGTGCCAGCAGCCCTAGCGGACCTGAACCCTACGAGCAGTACTTC
CASSPSGPEPYEQYF
>-|-|TRBV19|TRBJ1-3
TGTGCCAGTAGATCCCAAGACGGTTACTCTGGAAACACCATATATTTT
CASRSQDGYSGNTIYF
>-|-|TRBV4-3|TRBJ2-2
TGCGCCAGCAGCCAAGAGGAGTTCGCGAACACCGGGGAGCTGTTTTTT
CASSQEEFANTGELFF
>-|-|TRBV27|TRBJ1-2
TGTGCCAGCAGTCCCCTCGACAGGATATATGGCTACACCTTC
CASSPLDRIYGYTF